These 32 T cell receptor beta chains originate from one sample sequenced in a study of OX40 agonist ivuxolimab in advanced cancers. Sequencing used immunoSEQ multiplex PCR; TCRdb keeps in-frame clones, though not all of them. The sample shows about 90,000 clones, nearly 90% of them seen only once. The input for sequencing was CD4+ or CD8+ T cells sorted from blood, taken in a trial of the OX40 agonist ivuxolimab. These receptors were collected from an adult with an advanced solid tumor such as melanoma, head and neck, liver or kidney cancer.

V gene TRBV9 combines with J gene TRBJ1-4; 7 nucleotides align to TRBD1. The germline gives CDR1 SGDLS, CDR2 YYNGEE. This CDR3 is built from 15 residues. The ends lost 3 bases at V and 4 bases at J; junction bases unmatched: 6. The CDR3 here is CASSAQGSNNEKLFF. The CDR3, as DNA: TGTGCCAGCAGCGCACAGGGGTCGAATAATGAAAAACTGTTTTTT.

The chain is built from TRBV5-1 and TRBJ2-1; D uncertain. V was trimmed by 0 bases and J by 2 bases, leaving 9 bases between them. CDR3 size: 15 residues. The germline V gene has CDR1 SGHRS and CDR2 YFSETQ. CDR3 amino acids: CASSLVSAPYNEQFF. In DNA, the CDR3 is TGCGCCAGCAGCTTGGTGTCGGCACCCTACAATGAGCAGTTCTTC.

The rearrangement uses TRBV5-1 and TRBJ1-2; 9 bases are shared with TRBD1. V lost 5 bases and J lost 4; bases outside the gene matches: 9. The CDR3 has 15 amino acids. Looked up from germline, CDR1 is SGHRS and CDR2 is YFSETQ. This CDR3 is CASRTNTGGTYGYTF. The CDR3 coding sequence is TGCGCCAGCAGGACGAATACAGGGGGCACCTATGGCTACACCTTC.

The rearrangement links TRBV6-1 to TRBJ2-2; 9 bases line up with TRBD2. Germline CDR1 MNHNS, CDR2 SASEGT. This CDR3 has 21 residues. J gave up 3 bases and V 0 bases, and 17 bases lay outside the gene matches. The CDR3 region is CASSEALEQGLAGTHTGELFF. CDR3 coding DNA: TGTGCCAGCAGTGAAGCGCTTGAACAGGGCCTAGCGGGGACCCACACCGGGGAGCTGTTTTTT.

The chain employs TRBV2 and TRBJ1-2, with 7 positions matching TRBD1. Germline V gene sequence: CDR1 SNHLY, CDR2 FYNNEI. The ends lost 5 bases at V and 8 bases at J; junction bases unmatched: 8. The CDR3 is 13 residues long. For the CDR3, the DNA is TGTGCCAGCAGTCGCCGACAGGGCGGCGGCTACACCTTC. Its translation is CASSRRQGGGYTF.

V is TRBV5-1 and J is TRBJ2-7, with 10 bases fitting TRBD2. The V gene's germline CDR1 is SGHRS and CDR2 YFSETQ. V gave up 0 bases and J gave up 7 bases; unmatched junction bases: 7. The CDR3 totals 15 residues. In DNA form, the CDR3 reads TGCGCCAGCAGCTTGGCAGCGGGAGGGCCGAAGGAGCAGTACTTC. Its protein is CASSLAAGGPKEQYF. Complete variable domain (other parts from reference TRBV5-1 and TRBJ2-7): KAGVTQTPRYLIKTRGQQVTLSCSPISGHRSVSWYQQTPGQGLQFLFEYFSETQRNKGNFPGRFSGRQFSNSRSEMNVSTLELGDSALYLCASSLAAGGPKEQYFGPGTRLTVT.

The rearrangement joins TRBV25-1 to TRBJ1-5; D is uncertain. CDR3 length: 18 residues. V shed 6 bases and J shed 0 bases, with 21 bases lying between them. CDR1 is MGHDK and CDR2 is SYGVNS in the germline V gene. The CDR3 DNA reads TGTGCCAGCAGCAGGCGCGAAGCAATATTCTATAGCAATCAGCCCCAGCATTTT. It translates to CASSRREAIFYSNQPQHF. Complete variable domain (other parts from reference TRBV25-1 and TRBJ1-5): EADIYQTPRYLVIGTGKKITLECSQTMGHDKMYWYQQDPGMELHLIHYSYGVNSTEKGDLSSESTVSRIRTEHFPLTLESARPSHTSQYLCASSRREAIFYSNQPQHFGDGTRLSIL.

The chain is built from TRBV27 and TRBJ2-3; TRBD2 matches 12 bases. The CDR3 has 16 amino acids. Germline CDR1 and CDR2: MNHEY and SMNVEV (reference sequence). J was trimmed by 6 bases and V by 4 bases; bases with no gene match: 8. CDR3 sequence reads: CASSYQTSGSGDTQYF. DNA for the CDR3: TGTGCCAGCAGTTACCAGACTAGCGGGAGTGGGGATACGCAGTATTTT.

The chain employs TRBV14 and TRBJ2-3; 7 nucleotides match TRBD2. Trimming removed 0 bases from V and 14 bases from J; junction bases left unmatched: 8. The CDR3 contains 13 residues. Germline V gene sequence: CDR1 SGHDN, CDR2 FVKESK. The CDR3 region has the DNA TGTGCCAGCAGCCAAGATTTCAGCGGGGAAAGGTATTTT. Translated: CASSQDFSGERYF.

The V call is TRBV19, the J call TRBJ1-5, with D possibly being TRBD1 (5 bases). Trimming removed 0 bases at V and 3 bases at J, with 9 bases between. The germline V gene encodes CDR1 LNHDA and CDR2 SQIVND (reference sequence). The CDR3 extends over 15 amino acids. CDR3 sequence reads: CASSIDGGNNQPQHF. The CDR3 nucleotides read TGTGCCAGTAGTATAGACGGGGGAAACAATCAGCCCCAGCATTTT.

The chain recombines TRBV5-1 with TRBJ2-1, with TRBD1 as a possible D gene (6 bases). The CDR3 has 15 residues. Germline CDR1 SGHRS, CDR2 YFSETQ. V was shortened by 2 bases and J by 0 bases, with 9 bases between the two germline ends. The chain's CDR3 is CASSFTGTSYNEQFF. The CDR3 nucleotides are TGCGCCAGCAGCTTTACAGGGACCTCCTACAATGAGCAGTTCTTC.

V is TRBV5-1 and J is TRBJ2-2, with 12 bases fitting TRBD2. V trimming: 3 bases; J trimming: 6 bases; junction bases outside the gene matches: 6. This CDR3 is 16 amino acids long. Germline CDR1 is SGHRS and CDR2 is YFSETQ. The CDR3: CASSSTSGSFAGELFF. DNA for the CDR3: TGCGCCAGCAGCTCGACTAGCGGGAGTTTTGCCGGGGAGCTGTTTTTT.

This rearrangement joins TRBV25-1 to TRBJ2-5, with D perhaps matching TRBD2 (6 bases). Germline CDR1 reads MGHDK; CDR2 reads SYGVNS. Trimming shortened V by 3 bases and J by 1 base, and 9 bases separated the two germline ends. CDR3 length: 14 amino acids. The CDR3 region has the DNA TGTGCCAGCAGTGAGGCGGGGCCCCAAGAGACCCAGTACTTC. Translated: CASSEAGPQETQYF. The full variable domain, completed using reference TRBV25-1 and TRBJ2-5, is EADIYQTPRYLVIGTGKKITLECSQTMGHDKMYWYQQDPGMELHLIHYSYGVNSTEKGDLSSESTVSRIRTEHFPLTLESARPSHTSQYLCASSEAGPQETQYFGPGTRLLVL.

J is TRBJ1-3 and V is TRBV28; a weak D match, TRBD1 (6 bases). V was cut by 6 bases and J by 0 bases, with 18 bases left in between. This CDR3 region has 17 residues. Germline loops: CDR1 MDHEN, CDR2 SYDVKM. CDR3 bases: TGTGCCAGCAGAGCGACGGGGGGCCAAATCTCTGGAAACACCATATATTTT. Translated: CASRATGGQISGNTIYF.

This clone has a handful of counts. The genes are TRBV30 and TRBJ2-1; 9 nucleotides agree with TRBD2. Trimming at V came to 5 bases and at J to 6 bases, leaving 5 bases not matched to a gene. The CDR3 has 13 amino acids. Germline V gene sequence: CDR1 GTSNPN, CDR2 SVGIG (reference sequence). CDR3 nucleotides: TGTGCCTGGGCCGGGACTAGCTCCAATGAGCAGTTCTTC. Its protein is CAWAGTSSNEQFF.

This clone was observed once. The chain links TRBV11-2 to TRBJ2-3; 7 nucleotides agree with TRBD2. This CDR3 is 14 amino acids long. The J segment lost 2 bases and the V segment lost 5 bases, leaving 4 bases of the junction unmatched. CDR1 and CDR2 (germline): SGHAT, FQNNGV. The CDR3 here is CASSEGLPTDTQYF. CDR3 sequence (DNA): TGTGCCAGCAGCGAGGGACTACCCACAGATACGCAGTATTTT. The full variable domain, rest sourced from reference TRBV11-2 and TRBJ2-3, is EAGVAQSPRYKIIEKRQSVAFWCNPISGHATLYWYQQILGQGPKLLIQFQNNGVVDDSQLPKDRFSAERLKGVDSTLKIQPAKLEDSAVYLCASSEGLPTDTQYFGPGTRLTVL.

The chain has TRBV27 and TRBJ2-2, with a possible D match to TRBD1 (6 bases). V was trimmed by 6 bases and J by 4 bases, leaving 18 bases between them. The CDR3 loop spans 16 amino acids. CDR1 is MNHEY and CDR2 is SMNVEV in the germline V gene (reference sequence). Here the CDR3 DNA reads TGTGCCAGCAGCCGCACCGCAGGGGTGCCCACCGGGGAGCTGTTTTTT. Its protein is CASSRTAGVPTGELFF.

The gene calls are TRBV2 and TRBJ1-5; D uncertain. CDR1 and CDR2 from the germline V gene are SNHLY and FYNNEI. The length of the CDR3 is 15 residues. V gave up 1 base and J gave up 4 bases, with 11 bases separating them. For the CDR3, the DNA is TGTGCCAGCAGTGAAGGGACCGGAGGTAATCAGCCCCAGCATTTT. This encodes CASSEGTGGNQPQHF.

This CDR3 is CASSRTNTYEQYF. CDR3 sequence (DNA): TGTGCCAGCAGTCGGACCAATACCTACGAGCAGTACTTC. The chain joins TRBV27 to TRBJ2-7; D not certain. The CDR3 is 13 amino acids. V lost 5 bases and J 2 bases, leaving 10 bases between the germline ends. From germline, CDR1 is MNHEY and CDR2 SMNVEV (reference sequence).

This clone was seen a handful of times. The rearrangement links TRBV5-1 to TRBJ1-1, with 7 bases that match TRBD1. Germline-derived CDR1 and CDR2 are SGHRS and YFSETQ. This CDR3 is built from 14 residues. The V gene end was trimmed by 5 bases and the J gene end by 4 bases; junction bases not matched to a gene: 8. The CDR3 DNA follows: TGCGCCAGCAGTCGGACAGGTTTGTCCACTGAAGCTTTCTTT. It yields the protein CASSRTGLSTEAFF.

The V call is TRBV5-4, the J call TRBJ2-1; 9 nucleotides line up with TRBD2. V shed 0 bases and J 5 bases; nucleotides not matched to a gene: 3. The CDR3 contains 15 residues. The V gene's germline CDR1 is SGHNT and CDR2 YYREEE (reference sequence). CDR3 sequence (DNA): TGTGCCAGCAGCTTGGGACTAGCGGATGACAATGAGCAGTTCTTC. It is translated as CASSLGLADDNEQFF.

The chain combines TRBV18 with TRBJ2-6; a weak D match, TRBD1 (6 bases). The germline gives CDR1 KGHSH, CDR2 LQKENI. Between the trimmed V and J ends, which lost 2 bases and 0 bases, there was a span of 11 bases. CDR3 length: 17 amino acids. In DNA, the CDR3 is TGTGCCAGCTCACCAGCAGGGGCGATCTCTGGGGCCAACGTCCTGACTTTC. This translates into CASSPAGAISGANVLTF.

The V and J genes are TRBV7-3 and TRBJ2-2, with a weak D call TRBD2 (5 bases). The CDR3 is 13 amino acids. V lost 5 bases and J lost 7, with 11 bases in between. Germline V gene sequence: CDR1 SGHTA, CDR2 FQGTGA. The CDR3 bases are TGTGCCAGCAGCGTTACCGGGGACGGGGAGCTGTTTTTT. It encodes CASSVTGDGELFF.

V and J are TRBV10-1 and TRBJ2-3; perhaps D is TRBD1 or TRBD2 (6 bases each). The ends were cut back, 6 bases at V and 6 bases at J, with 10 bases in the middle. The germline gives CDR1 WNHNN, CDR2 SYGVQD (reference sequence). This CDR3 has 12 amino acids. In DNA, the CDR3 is TGCGCCAGCAGCCTAGGGGGGGATACGCAGTATTTT. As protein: CASSLGGDTQYF.

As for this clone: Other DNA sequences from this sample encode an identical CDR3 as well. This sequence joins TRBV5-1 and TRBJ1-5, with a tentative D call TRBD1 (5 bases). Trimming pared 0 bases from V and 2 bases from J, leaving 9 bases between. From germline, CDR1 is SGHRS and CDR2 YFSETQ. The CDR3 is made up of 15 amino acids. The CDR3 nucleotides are TGCGCCAGCAGCTTGGAAGGGGTCGGCAATCAGCCCCAGCATTTT. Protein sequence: CASSLEGVGNQPQHF.

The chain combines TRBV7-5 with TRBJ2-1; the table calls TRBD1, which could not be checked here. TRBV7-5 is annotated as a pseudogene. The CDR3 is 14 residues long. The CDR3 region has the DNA TGTGTCAGAAGCTTAAAGGCAGGGGCGGATGAGCAGTTCTTC. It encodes CVRSLKAGADEQFF.

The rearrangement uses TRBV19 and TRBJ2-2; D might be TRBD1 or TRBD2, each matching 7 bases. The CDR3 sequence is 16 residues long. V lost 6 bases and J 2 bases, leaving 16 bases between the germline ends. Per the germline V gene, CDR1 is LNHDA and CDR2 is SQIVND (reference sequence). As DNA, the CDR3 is TGTGCCAGTAGAAACCAGGGGGGGCCTAACACCGGGGAGCTGTTTTTT. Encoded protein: CASRNQGGPNTGELFF.

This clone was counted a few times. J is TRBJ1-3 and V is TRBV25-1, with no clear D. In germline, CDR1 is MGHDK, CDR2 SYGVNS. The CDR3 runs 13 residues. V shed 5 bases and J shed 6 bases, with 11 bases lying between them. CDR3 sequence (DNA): TGTGCCAGCAGTACCCGGACGGCAAACACCATATATTTT. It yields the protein CASSTRTANTIYF.

CDR3 sequence (DNA): TGTGCCATCAGTGCCCGGGCTTCCTCTGGAAACACCATATATTTT. Translated: CAISARASSGNTIYF. The rearrangement joins TRBV10-3 to TRBJ1-3, with unresolved D. Per the germline V gene, CDR1 is ENHRY and CDR2 is SYGVKD. The CDR3 sequence is 15 residues long. V was trimmed by 4 bases and J by 0 bases, leaving 10 bases between them.

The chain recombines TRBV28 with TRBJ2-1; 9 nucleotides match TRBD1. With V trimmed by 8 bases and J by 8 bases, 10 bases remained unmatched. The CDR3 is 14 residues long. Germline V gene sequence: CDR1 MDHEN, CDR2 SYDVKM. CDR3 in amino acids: CASRTGGALDEQFF. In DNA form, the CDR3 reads TGTGCCAGCCGAACAGGGGGCGCGTTGGATGAGCAGTTCTTC.

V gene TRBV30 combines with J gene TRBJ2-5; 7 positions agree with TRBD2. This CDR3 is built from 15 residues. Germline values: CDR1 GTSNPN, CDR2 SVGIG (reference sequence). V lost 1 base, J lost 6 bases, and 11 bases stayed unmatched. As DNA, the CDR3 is TGTGCCTGGAGTGCCGGGGCGGGGGTCGTGAAGACCCAGTACTTC. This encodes CAWSAGAGVVKTQYF.

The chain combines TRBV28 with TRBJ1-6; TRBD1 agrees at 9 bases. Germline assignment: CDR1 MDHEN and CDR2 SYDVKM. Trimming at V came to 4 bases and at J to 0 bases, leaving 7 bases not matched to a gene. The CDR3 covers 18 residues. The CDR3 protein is CASSYGQGISSYNSPLHF. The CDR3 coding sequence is TGTGCCAGCAGTTATGGACAGGGGATCAGCTCCTATAATTCACCCCTCCACTTT. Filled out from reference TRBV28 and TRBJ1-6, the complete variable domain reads DVKVTQSSRYLVKRTGEKVFLECVQDMDHENMFWYRQDPGLGLRLIYFSYDVKMKEKGDIPEGYSVSREKKERFSLILESASTNQTSMYLCASSYGQGISSYNSPLHFGNGTRLTVT.